The T cell receptor beta chain under discussion was sequenced for a study of CXCR3-negative and CXCR3-positive naive CD8 T cells. Details on this clonotype: The target antigen is unknown.

Naive CD8+ T cells showed CD45RO-CCR7+CD27+CD95-. Germline assignment: CDR1 MDHEN and CDR2 SYDVKM. This CDR3 is built from 18 residues. Regarding the study as a whole: Sequencing showed both naive subsets with comparably high diversity, and memory CD8+ cells much lower. With surface CD5 comparable between naive subsets, TCR strength was estimated using properties derived from the TRB CDR3. For naive cells, CXCR3-negative and CXCR3-positive subsets had similar TRBV-TRBJ usage; for memory cells, usage differed. Compared with CXCR3-negative naive cells, CXCR3-positive naive cells showed more hydrophobic TRB CDR3s.

In preparing the TRB cDNA libraries, 5' RACE with UMI labels was used. For each CDR3 protein, TCRdb gives one entry from its re-call of the 5' RACE reads, without DNA. The listing records roughly 120,000 distinct CDR3 sequences. The receptor was derived from a human donor in good health. Some clones in this sample may be carry-over from other donors' samples. J is TRBJ1-6 and V is TRBV28; TCRdb's D call, TRBD1, is unchecked because there is no DNA. Sequencing was done on a sample of naive CXCR3+ CD8+ T cells from blood. Subset reported: CD45RO-CCR7+CD27+CD95- naive CD8+ T cells expressing CXCR3 (TNR3+). CDR3 region: CASSLDRSLGPYNSPLHF.